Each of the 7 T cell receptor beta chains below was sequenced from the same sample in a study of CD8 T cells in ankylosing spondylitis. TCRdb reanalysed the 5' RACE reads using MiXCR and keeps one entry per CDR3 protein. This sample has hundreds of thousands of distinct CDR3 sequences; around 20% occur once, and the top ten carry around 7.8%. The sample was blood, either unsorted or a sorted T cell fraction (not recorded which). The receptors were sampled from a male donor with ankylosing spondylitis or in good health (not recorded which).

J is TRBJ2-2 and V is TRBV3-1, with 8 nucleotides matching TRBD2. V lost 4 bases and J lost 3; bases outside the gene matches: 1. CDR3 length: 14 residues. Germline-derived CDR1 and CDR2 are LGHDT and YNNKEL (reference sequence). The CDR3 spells CASSLAGYTGELFF. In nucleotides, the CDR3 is TGTGCCAGCAGCCTAGCGGGGTACACCGGGGAGCTGTTTTTT.

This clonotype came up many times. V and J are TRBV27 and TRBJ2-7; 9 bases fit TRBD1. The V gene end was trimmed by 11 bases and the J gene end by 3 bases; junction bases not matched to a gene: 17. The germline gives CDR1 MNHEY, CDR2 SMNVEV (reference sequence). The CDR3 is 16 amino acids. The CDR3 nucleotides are TGTGCCGGAGGACAGGGGAAAAACGTCCTCTTCTACGAGCAGTACGTC. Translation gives CAGGQGKNVLFYEQYV.

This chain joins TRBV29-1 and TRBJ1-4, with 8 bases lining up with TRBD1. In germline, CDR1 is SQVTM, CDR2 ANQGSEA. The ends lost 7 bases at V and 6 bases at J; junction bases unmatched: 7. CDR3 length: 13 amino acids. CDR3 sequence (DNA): TGCAGCGCTGGACAGGGTCGGGATGAAAAACTGTTTTTT. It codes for CSAGQGRDEKLFF.

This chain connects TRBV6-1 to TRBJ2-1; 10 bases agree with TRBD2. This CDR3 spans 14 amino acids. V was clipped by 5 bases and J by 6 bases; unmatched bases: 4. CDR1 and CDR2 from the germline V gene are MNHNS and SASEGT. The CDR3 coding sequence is TGTGCCAGCAGTAGAGCGGGAGGGTCCAATGAGCAGTTCTTC. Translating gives CASSRAGGSNEQFF.

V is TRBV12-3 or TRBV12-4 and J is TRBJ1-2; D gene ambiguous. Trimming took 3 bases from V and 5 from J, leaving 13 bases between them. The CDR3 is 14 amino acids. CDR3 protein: CASSLSRTEYGYTF. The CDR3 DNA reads TGTGCCAGCAGTTTGAGTAGGACGGAATATGGCTACACCTTC.

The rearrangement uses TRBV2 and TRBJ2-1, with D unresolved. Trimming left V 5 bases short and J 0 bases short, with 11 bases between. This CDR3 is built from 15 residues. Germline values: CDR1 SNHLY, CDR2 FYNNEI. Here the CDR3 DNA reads TGTGCCAGCAGTCTTGACCAAGGCTCCTACAATGAGCAGTTCTTC. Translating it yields CASSLDQGSYNEQFF.

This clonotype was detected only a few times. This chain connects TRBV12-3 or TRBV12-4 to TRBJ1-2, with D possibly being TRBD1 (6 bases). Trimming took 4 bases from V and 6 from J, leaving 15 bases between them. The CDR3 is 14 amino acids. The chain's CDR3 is CASSSTGTRDGYTF. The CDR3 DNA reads TGTGCCAGCAGTTCTACCGGGACAAGAGATGGCTACACCTTC.